This TCR beta chain was identified during a study of blood T cells in healthy people across ages (dated by TCRdb to 2014 to 2015). As for the study more broadly: Template switching captured roughly one uniquely barcoded TCR beta cDNA molecule per two T cells in model experiments. To avoid experimental bias, donors of different ages were randomly spread across the sequencing lanes. Age-related changes in TCR beta repertoire diversity were measured in the study by deep sequencing normalized with unique cDNA molecular identifiers. For two donors (one aged 18 to 30 and one aged 80 or older), the study analyzed two additional independent replicas of 1 million unique cDNA reads from the same blood draw. Donors were grouped into four age groups: young (average roughly 17 years), middle-aged (around 39), aged (62) and long-lived (about 90).

This clonotype was seen at least ten times. The target of this receptor is not known. No base-level quality is on record; no much larger clone is a single base apart. CDR1 and CDR2, per the germline V gene, are SGHRS and YFSETQ. Trimming at the junction amounts to 0 bases on V and 8 bases on J, and the germline ends lie 5 bases apart. The CDR3 measures 11 amino acids from cysteine to phenylalanine. Only the CDR3 part of the read is kept: 33 bases, read in frame from the first base. Library generation was performed with 5' RACE. The data were produced on an Illumina HiSeq 2500. The second PCR ran for roughly 7 to 12 cycles and used a J-beta primer mix along with a sample-barcoded 5' primer. Each TCR beta cDNA molecule received a unique molecular identifier from a template-switch 5' adaptor carrying 12 random nucleotides. Each sample yielded at least 2.5 million CDR3-containing paired-end reads. First-strand cDNA synthesis was performed from all RNA using the Mint cDNA synthesis kit, with priming by a TRBC-specific oligonucleotide. All cDNA was treated with uracil-DNA glycosylase and then went through a first 18-cycle PCR with the universal primers M1SS and BC2_uni_R. In the paper's pipeline: For normalization, 1 million high-quality reads were randomly selected from each sample, with every read carrying a distinct molecular identifier. Reads with shared molecular identifiers were discarded instead of being binned into consensus sequences. MiTCR, set to a Q25 quality threshold and the strictest error-elimination algorithm, was used for CDR3 identification, clonotype clustering and error correction. A nonparametric unseen species model with Euler transformation was used to estimate lower-bound total TCR beta diversity. TCRdb took the public reads, trimmed them with fastp at Q25, ran MiXCR for clone calling and kept in-frame beta chains. Every CDR3 protein is listed once, alongside the most common genes and DNA of its rows. The authors' filters were not applied to this entry. For this sample there are 450,000 to 700,000 distinct CDR3 sequences; 25% to 30% appear just once. The leading ten clones occupy about 18% of the sample.

Results and caveats for the whole study, not just this receptor: The percentage of naive T cells measured by flow cytometry correlated strongly with observed TCR beta diversity. Estimates of total diversity based on one million sequenced T cells were regarded as lower bounds and as underestimates. Because the CMV infection status of the donors was unknown, age-related changes in expanded clonotypes may potentially have been confounded. Observed TCR beta diversity per million T cells fell roughly linearly with age, and a significant reduction was already apparent by age about 36. Compared with the aged group, the long-lived group had more naive CD4+ T cells, fewer expanded clones and increased TCR diversity, a pattern suggesting age selection. Since profiling was done on bulk unsorted PBMCs, naive and antigen-experienced compartments could not be conclusively compared.

The donors were around 39 Caucasian individuals from Russia, aged 6 to 90 years, who were systemically healthy. Around 9.8 milliliters of peripheral blood were collected from each donor into EDTA-treated Vacutainer tubes. PBMCs were isolated by Ficoll-Paque density-gradient centrifugation, with at least 6 million obtained per sample. Trizol reagent was used to extract total RNA from PBMCs, with at least 5.5 micrograms per sample. The percentages of naive CD45RAhigh/CD27high T cells were determined by flow cytometry on a PBMC aliquot from every donor. The sequenced material came from blood. The sequence links TRBV5-1 to TRBJ1-1; the D gene is not confidently resolved. The sequence derives from a woman aged 70-85 years in good health. The CDR3 loop reads CASSLGREAFF. The sequenced DNA: TGCGCCAGCAGCTTGGGACGGGAAGCTTTCTTT.